This passage covers 29 T cell receptor beta chains from one sample sequenced in a study of T cells in localized non-small cell lung cancer. Some clones are missing from TCRdb's copy, which holds only in-frame ones; the method was immunoSEQ multiplex PCR. The data show 30,000 or so clones, more than 85% seen once. The source was peripheral blood, collected before any cancer treatment. These receptors all stem from a female donor aged 60 or older with stage I lung adenocarcinoma.

The chain uses TRBV6-5 and TRBJ2-1; 9 nucleotides align to TRBD2. CDR3 length equals 14 residues. Losses at the gene ends were 4 bases for V and 8 bases for J; bases not matched to a gene: 6. Germline V gives CDR1 MNHEY, CDR2 SVGAGI. CDR3 sequence: CASSFAGGLYEQFF. The CDR3 DNA sequence: TGTGCCAGCAGTTTCGCGGGGGGGTTATATGAGCAGTTCTTC.

V usage is TRBV5-1 and J usage is TRBJ1-1; tentative D call: TRBD1 (6 bases). The CDR3 sequence is 14 residues long. Germline V gene lookup returns CDR1 SGHRS and CDR2 YFSETQ. The V and J ends lost 4 bases and 9 bases respectively, with 19 bases between them. CDR3 in amino acids: CASSPQAAGAKAFF. CDR3 bases: TGCGCCAGCAGCCCACAGGCAGCGGGGGCCAAAGCTTTCTTT.

V is TRBV28 and J is TRBJ2-2, with D perhaps TRBD1 (5 bases). The CDR3 is made up of 15 amino acids. CDR1 MDHEN and CDR2 SYDVKM come from the germline V gene. V was clipped by 3 bases and J by 6 bases, with 14 bases between them. The CDR3 DNA follows: TGTGCCAGCAGTTTCTTTGGGGCTGGAGCCGGGGAGCTGTTTTTT. It codes for CASSFFGAGAGELFF.

As regards this clone: At the DNA level, this CDR3 is encoded by other sequences in the same sample as well. The gene calls are TRBV6-5 and TRBJ2-7; 11 nucleotides align to TRBD2. The CDR3 totals 15 residues. Unmatched junction bases numbered 0, after V lost 0 bases and J lost 2 bases. Germline V gene sequence: CDR1 MNHEY, CDR2 SVGAGI. The chain's CDR3 is CASSYSLAGAYEQYF. CDR3 DNA sequence: TGTGCCAGCAGTTACTCACTAGCGGGAGCCTACGAGCAGTACTTC.

This clone has just one count. The chain links TRBV7-2 to TRBJ2-2; a possible D gene is TRBD2 (6 bases). Germline assignment: CDR1 SGHTA and CDR2 FQGNSA. The length of the CDR3 is 16 residues. The germline V and J ends were trimmed by 4 bases and 3 bases, with 15 bases remaining between them. The CDR3 here is CASSSQERAYTGELFF. The CDR3 DNA sequence: TGTGCCAGCAGCTCCCAGGAGCGGGCCTACACCGGGGAGCTGTTTTTT.

This chain links TRBV23-1 with TRBJ1-1; D call uncertain. TRBV23-1 is an ORF; its function is uncertain. The V gene lost 9 bases and the J gene lost 3 bases, with 14 bases spanning the gap. This CDR3 comprises 13 residues. The CDR3 region has the DNA TGCGCCAGAGGGCCAGGCGGCCACACTGAAGCTTTCTTT. Amino acids: CARGPGGHTEAFF.

This clone has a single count. This chain joins TRBV28 and TRBJ2-5, with 9 bases fitting TRBD2. CDR1 is MDHEN and CDR2 is SYDVKM in the germline V gene. This CDR3 spans 15 amino acids. V lost 2 bases and J lost 1; bases outside the gene matches: 2. The CDR3 loop is CASSLGGRAQETQYF. The CDR3 DNA is TGTGCCAGCAGTTTAGGCGGGAGGGCCCAAGAGACCCAGTACTTC.

The chain is built from TRBV6-1 and TRBJ1-4; no reliable D call. V lost 7 bases, J lost 8 bases, and 20 bases lay in between. There are 15 residues in the CDR3. Germline CDR1 reads MNHNS; CDR2 reads SASEGT. CDR3 loop: CASMLSVSLGEKLFF. DNA of the CDR3: TGTGCCAGCATGTTGAGCGTCTCCCTAGGGGAAAAACTGTTTTTT.

The chain carries TRBV6-6 and TRBJ2-7; D ambiguous. V lost 2 bases, J lost 7 bases, and 6 bases lay in between. The CDR3 has 11 residues. In germline, CDR1 is MNHNY, CDR2 SVGAGI (reference sequence). The CDR3 DNA sequence: TGTGCCAGCAGTTACCTTGGAGAGCAGTACTTC. Its protein is CASSYLGEQYF.

This chain uses TRBV30 with TRBJ1-6; tentative D call: TRBD1 (5 bases). Trimming pared 2 bases from V and 14 bases from J, leaving 19 bases between. This CDR3 region has 14 residues. Germline V gives CDR1 GTSNPN, CDR2 SVGIG (reference sequence). CDR3 region: CAWSFGGDQVTLHF. CDR3 DNA sequence: TGTGCCTGGAGTTTCGGGGGAGACCAGGTAACCCTCCACTTT.

CDR3 region: CATARGRAAFIIEQFF. As DNA, the CDR3 is TGTGCCACCGCCCGGGGCAGGGCGGCATTCATAATTGAGCAGTTCTTC. The V call is TRBV18, the J call TRBJ2-1; the D call may be TRBD1 or TRBD2 (5 bases each). The CDR3 consists of 16 residues. From germline, CDR1 is KGHSH and CDR2 LQKENI. V was shortened by 10 bases and J by 9 bases, with 28 bases between the two germline ends.

The genes are TRBV21-1 and TRBJ2-5. TRBV21-1 is designated a pseudogene. This CDR3 comprises 14 residues. CDR3 in amino acids: CASSKPSLSETQYF. The CDR3 DNA reads as TGTGCCAGCAGCAAACCAAGTCTCTCCGAGACCCAGTACTTC.

The chain carries TRBV10-3 and TRBJ1-1, with TRBD1 matching 7 bases. The CDR3 runs to 13 residues. Germline V CDR1 and CDR2: ENHRY, SYGVKD. With 8 bases clipped from V and 1 base from J, the junction kept 4 bases outside the gene matches. For the CDR3, the DNA is TGTGCCATCGGACGACAGGGGAACACTGAAGCTTTCTTT. This translates into CAIGRQGNTEAFF.

The rearrangement uses TRBV4-1 and TRBJ1-2; 7 bases are shared with TRBD1. After removal of 0 bases from V and 8 bases from J, the junction contained 6 bases not matched to a gene. Germline CDR1 MGHRA, CDR2 YSYEKL. The CDR3 covers 14 residues. The chain's CDR3 is CASSQEQGMRGYTF. The CDR3 nucleotides read TGCGCCAGCAGCCAAGAACAGGGGATGAGGGGCTACACCTTC.

This clone was counted a single time. V and J are TRBV28 and TRBJ2-3; 12 nucleotides line up with TRBD2. V dropped 3 bases and J dropped 2; count of bases not matched to a gene: 3. The CDR3 consists of 16 residues. Germline V gene sequence: CDR1 MDHEN, CDR2 SYDVKM. The CDR3 is CASSLGLAGHTDTQYF. Here the CDR3 DNA reads TGTGCCAGCAGTTTGGGACTAGCGGGCCACACAGATACGCAGTATTTT.

The chain uses TRBV27 and TRBJ1-4, with 7 bases aligning to TRBD1. Germline assignment: CDR1 MNHEY and CDR2 SMNVEV (reference sequence). CDR3 length equals 15 residues. With 4 bases clipped from V and 7 bases from J, the junction kept 9 bases outside the gene matches. The CDR3 DNA reads as TGTGCCAGCAGTTCAAGGACAGGTTTTGGTGAAAAACTGTTTTTT. Encoded protein: CASSSRTGFGEKLFF.

This chain uses TRBV18 with TRBJ1-1; D may be TRBD1 (5 bases). Germline lookup yields CDR1 KGHSH and CDR2 LQKENI. V lost 3 bases and J 9 bases, leaving 17 bases between the germline ends. CDR3 length: 14 residues. The CDR3 DNA reads TGTGCCAGCTCACCCTGGGACGAAGCCCGAAAAGCTTTCTTT. Its protein is CASSPWDEARKAFF.

This chain links TRBV2 with TRBJ1-1, with 8 bases matching TRBD1. This CDR3 has 13 residues. With 6 bases clipped from V and 5 bases from J, the junction kept 5 bases outside the gene matches. Germline values: CDR1 SNHLY, CDR2 FYNNEI. CDR3 sequence reads: CASRLTGGTEAFF. The DNA for the CDR3 is TGTGCCAGCAGATTAACAGGGGGTACTGAAGCTTTCTTT.

The rearrangement links TRBV5-1 to TRBJ1-6; D is uncertain. The CDR3 runs to 14 residues. From germline, CDR1 is SGHRS and CDR2 YFSETQ. V was trimmed by 3 bases and J by 10 bases, leaving 14 bases between them. The DNA of the CDR3 is TGCGCCAGCAGCTCGGGAGTTGTGCGCTCACCCCTCCACTTT. It yields the protein CASSSGVVRSPLHF.

This chain links TRBV5-1 with TRBJ1-6; tentative D call: TRBD1 (5 bases). The CDR3 is made up of 14 amino acids. Germline V gene sequence: CDR1 SGHRS, CDR2 YFSETQ. With 1 base removed from V and 5 bases from J, the gap between germline ends came to 7 bases. CDR3 DNA: TGCGCCAGCAGCTTGTCGGGGGATAATTCACCCCTCCACTTT. Its translation is CASSLSGDNSPLHF.

This clone was picked up one time. The chain joins TRBV5-6 to TRBJ2-7, with D perhaps matching TRBD1 (6 bases). Germline CDR1 reads SGHDT; CDR2 reads YYEEEE. V lost 4 bases, J lost 3 bases, and 20 bases lay in between. The CDR3 has 16 residues. The CDR3 nucleotides are TGTGCCAGCAGCAGCCGACTGTGGGGACAATTCTACGAGCAGTACTTC. This translates into CASSSRLWGQFYEQYF.

This chain joins TRBV10-3 and TRBJ2-2, with 11 bases aligning to TRBD2. This CDR3 is built from 16 residues. Germline V gene lookup returns CDR1 ENHRY and CDR2 SYGVKD. Trimming cost V 7 bases and J 4 bases; bases outside gene matches: 8. CDR3 in amino acids: CAIKGHSGGGTGELFF. The DNA of the CDR3 is TGTGCCATCAAAGGACATAGCGGGGGGGGCACCGGGGAGCTGTTTTTT.

This clone has just a few counts. One end of the junction does not line up with germline, which may come from a read error. The J gene is TRBJ1-4, the V gene TRBV6-1; D is unclear. CDR1 is MNHNS and CDR2 is SASEGT in the germline V gene. The CDR3 extends over 10 amino acids. The CDR3 DNA sequence: TGTGCCAGCGGTGATGAAAAACTGTTTTTT. Amino acid sequence: CASGDEKLFF.

The chain uses TRBV7-2 and TRBJ1-1, with D unclear. Trimming took off 2 bases at V and 8 bases at J, with 6 bases between the two ends. Germline V lookup: CDR1 SGHTA, CDR2 FQGNSA. The CDR3 loop spans 11 amino acids. CDR3 residues: CASSLSREAFF. The CDR3 DNA sequence: TGTGCCAGCAGCTTAAGCAGGGAAGCTTTCTTT. Filled out from reference TRBV7-2 and TRBJ1-1, the complete variable domain reads GAGVSQSPSNKVTEKGKDVELRCDPISGHTALYWYRQSLGQGLEFLIYFQGNSAPDKSGLPSDRFSAERTGGSVSTLTIQRTQQEDSAVYLCASSLSREAFFGQGTRLTVV.

The CDR3 coding sequence is TGCGCCAGCAGCTTGGGGAGGTTTGCTGCGGAGACCCAGTACTTC. Protein: CASSLGRFAAETQYF. The chain joins TRBV5-1 to TRBJ2-5, with D possibly matching TRBD2 (5 bases). The CDR3 totals 15 residues. Germline CDR1 SGHRS, CDR2 YFSETQ. Between the trimmed V and J ends, which lost 0 bases and 5 bases, there was a span of 14 bases.

The rearrangement links TRBV11-3 to TRBJ2-7, with a possible D match to TRBD2 (5 bases). CDR3 length: 14 residues. The V end lost 5 bases, the J end lost 1 base, and 12 bases lay between the germline ends. The germline CDR1 and CDR2 sequences are SGHNT and YENEEA. The DNA of the CDR3 is TGTGCCAGCAGCGTCGGACGGGGATCCTACGAGCAGTACTTC. Amino acid sequence: CASSVGRGSYEQYF. The full variable domain, completed using reference TRBV11-3 and TRBJ2-7, is EAGVVQSPRYKIIEKKQPVAFWCNPISGHNTLYWYLQNLGQGPELLIRYENEEAVDDSQLPKDRFSAERLKGVDSTLKIQPAELGDSAVYLCASSVGRGSYEQYFGPGTRLTVT.

This chain uses TRBV7-9 with TRBJ2-7; the D is unclear. CDR1 is SEHNR and CDR2 is FQNEAQ in the germline V gene (reference sequence). The CDR3 is made up of 15 amino acids. V dropped 2 bases and J dropped 0 bases, with 11 bases sitting between them. The CDR3 loop is CASSLRAESSYEQYF. The DNA for the CDR3 is TGTGCCAGCAGCTTAAGGGCGGAGAGCTCCTACGAGCAGTACTTC.

The rearrangement uses TRBV18 and TRBJ2-1, with D possibly being TRBD1 (5 bases). CDR3 size: 14 residues. From germline, CDR1 is KGHSH and CDR2 LQKENI. V lost 6 bases, J lost 5 bases, and 14 bases lay in between. The DNA of the CDR3 is TGTGCCAGCTCGCCCCAGACAGATAACAATGAGCAGTTCTTC. Its protein product is CASSPQTDNNEQFF.

This chain uses TRBV19 with TRBJ2-1, with 10 positions matching TRBD2. Germline V gene lookup returns CDR1 LNHDA and CDR2 SQIVND (reference sequence). Losses at the gene ends were 8 bases for V and 9 bases for J; bases not matched to a gene: 10. This CDR3 has 14 amino acids. The CDR3 coding sequence is TGTGCCAGTGGGCTAGCGGGAGATTCTGGTGAGCAGTTCTTC. Its translation is CASGLAGDSGEQFF.